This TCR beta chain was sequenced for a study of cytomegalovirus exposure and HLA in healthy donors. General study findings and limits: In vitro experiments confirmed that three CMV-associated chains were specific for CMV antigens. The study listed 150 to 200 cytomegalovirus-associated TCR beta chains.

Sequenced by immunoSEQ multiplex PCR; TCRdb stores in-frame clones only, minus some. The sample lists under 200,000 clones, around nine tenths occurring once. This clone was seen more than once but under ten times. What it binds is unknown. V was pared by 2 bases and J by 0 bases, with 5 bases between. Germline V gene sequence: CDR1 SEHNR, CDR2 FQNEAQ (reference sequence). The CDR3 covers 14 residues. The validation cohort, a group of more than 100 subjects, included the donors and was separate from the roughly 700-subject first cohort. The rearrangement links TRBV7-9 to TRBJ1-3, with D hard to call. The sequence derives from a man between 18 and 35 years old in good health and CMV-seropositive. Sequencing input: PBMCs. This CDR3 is CASSLPGSGNTIYF. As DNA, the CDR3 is TGTGCCAGCAGCTTACCAGGCTCTGGAAACACCATATATTTT. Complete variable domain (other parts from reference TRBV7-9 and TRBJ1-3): DTGVSQNPRHKITKRGQNVTFRCDPISEHNRLYWYRQTLGQGPEFLTYFQNEAQLEKSRLLSDRFSAERPKGSFSTLEIQRTEQGDSAMYLCASSLPGSGNTIYFGEGSWLTVV.